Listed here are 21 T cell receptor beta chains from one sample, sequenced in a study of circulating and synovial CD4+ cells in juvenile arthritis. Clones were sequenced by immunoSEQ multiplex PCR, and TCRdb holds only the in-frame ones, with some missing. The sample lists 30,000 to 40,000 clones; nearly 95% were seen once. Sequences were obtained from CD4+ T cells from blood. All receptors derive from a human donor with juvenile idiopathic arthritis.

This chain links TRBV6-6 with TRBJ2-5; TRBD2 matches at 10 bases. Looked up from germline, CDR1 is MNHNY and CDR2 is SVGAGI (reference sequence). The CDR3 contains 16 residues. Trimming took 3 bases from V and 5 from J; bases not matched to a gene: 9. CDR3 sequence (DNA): TGTGCCAGCAGTTATAGATCCAGCGGGAGGGAGGAGACCCAGTACTTC. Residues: CASSYRSSGREETQYF.

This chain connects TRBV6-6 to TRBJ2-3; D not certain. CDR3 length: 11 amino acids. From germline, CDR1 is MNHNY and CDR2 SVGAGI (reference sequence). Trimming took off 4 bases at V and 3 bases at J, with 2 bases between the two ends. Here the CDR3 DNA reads TGTGCCAGCAGTTCGACAGATACGCAGTATTTT. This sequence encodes CASSSTDTQYF.

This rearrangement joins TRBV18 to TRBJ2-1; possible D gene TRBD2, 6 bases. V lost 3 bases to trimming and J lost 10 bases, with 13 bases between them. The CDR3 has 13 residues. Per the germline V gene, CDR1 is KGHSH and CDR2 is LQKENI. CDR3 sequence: CASSPSFGGEQFF. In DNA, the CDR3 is TGTGCCAGCTCACCGTCCTTTGGAGGGGAGCAGTTCTTC.

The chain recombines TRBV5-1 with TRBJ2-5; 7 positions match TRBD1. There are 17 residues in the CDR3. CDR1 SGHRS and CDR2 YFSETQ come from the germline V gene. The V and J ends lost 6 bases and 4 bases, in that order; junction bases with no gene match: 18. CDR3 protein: CASTGFIGRQGRETQYF. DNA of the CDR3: TGCGCCAGCACCGGCTTCATAGGACGACAGGGACGAGAGACCCAGTACTTC.

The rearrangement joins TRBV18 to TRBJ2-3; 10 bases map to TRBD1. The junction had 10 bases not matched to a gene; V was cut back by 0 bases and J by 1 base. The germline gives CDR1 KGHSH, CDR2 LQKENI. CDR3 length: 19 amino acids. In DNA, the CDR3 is TGTGCCAGCTCACCACCGAGGCTACTCGGGACAGGGGGCACAGATACGCAGTATTTT. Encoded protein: CASSPPRLLGTGGTDTQYF.

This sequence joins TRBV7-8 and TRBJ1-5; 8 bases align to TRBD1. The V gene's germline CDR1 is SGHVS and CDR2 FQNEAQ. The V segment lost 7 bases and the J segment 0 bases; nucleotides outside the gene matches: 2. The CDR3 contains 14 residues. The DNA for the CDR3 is TGTGCCAGCACCCAGGGGGCTAGCAATCAGCCCCAGCATTTT. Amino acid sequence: CASTQGASNQPQHF. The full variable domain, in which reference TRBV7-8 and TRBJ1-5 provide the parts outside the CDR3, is GAGVSQSPRYKVAKRGQDVALRCDPISGHVSLFWYQQALGQGPEFLTYFQNEAQLDKSGLPSDRFFAERPEGSVSTLKIQRTQQEDSAVYLCASTQGASNQPQHFGDGTRLSIL.

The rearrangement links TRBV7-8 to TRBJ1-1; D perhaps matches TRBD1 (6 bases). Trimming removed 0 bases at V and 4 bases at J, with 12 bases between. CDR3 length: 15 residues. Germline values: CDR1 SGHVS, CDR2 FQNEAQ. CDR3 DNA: TGTGCCAGCAGCTTAGCGTGGGGGCGGGTCACTGAAGCTTTCTTT. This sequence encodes CASSLAWGRVTEAFF.

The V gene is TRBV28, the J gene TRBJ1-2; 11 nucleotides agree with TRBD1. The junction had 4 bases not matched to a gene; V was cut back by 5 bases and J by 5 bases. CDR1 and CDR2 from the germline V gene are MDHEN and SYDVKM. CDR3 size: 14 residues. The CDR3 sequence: CASSPGTGGYGYTF. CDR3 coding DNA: TGTGCCAGCAGTCCGGGGACAGGGGGATATGGCTACACCTTC.

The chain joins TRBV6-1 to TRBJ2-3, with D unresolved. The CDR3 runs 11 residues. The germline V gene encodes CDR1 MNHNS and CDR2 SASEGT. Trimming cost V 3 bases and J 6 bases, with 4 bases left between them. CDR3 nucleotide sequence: TGTGCCAGCAGTGAGAGCGATACGCAGTATTTT. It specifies CASSESDTQYF.

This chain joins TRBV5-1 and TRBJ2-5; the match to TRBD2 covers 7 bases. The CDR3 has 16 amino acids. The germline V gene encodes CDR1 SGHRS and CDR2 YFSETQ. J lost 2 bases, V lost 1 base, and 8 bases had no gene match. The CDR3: CASSLSPTSAQETQYF. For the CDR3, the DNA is TGCGCCAGCAGCTTGTCCCCCACTAGCGCGCAAGAGACCCAGTACTTC.

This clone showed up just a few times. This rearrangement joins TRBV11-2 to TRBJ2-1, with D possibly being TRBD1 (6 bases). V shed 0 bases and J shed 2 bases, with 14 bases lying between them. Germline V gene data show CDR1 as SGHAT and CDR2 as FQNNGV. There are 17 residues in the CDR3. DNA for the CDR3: TGTGCCAGCAGCTTAGATTTTGGTTACAGGGCCTACAATGAGCAGTTCTTC. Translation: CASSLDFGYRAYNEQFF.

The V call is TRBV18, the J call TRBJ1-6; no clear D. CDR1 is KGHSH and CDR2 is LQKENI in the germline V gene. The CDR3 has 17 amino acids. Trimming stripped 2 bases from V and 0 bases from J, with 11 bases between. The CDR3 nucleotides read TGTGCCAGCTCACCAGCTACCCGGAGCTCCTATAATTCACCCCTCCACTTT. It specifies CASSPATRSSYNSPLHF.

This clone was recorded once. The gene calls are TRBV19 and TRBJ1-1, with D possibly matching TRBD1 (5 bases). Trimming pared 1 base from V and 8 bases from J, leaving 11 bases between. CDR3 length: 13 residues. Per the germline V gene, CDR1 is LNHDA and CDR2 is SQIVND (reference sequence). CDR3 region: CASSIAGGLEAFF. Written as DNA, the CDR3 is TGTGCCAGTAGTATAGCGGGGGGTCTGGAAGCTTTCTTT.

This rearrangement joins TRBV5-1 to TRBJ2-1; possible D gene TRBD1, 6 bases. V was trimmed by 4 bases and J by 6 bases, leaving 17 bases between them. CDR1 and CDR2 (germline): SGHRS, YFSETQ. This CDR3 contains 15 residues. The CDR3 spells CASSGLQGRSNEQFF. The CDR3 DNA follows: TGCGCCAGCAGCGGACTCCAGGGGAGAAGCAATGAGCAGTTCTTC.

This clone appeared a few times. CDR3 amino acids: CAWSVRGSGRATQYF. CDR3 sequence (DNA): TGTGCCTGGAGTGTACGGGGTAGCGGGAGGGCTACGCAGTATTTT. V and J are TRBV30 and TRBJ2-3, with 11 positions matching TRBD2. V was pared by 0 bases and J by 8 bases, with 7 bases of the junction left unmatched. This CDR3 has 15 amino acids. Germline V gene lookup returns CDR1 GTSNPN and CDR2 SVGIG (reference sequence).

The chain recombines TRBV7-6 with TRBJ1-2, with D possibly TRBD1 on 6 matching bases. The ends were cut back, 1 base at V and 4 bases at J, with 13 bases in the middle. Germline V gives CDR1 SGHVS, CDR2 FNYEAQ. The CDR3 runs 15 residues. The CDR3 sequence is CASSLGADSSYGYTF. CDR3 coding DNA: TGTGCCAGCAGCTTAGGAGCGGACAGCAGCTATGGCTACACCTTC.

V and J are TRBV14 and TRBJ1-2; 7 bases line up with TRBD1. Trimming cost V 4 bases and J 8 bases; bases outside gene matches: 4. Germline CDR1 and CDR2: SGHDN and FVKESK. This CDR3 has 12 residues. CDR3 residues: CASSRTGVGYTF. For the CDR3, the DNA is TGTGCCAGCAGCCGAACAGGGGTAGGCTACACCTTC.

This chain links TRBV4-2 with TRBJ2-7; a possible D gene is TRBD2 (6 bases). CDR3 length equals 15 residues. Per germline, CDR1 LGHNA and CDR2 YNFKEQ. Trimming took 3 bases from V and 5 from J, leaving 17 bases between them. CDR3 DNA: TGTGCCAGCAGCCAGGGAGGTCGGGGTCGGGACGAGCAGTACTTC. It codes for CASSQGGRGRDEQYF.

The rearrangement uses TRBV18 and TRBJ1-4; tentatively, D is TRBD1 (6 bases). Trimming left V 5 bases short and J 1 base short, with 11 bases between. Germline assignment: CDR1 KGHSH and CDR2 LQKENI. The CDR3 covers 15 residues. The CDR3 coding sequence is TGTGCCAGCTCATCAGGACAGCAAACTAATGAAAAACTGTTTTTT. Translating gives CASSSGQQTNEKLFF.

In DNA form, the CDR3 reads TGTGCTAGTGGTGGAGTGGCTTACGAGCAGTACTTC. Protein: CASGGVAYEQYF. The chain uses TRBV12-5 and TRBJ2-7, with D unresolved. Germline CDR1 and CDR2: LGHNT and FRNRAP. The length of the CDR3 is 12 residues. V was shortened by 5 bases and J by 4 bases, with 9 bases between the two germline ends.

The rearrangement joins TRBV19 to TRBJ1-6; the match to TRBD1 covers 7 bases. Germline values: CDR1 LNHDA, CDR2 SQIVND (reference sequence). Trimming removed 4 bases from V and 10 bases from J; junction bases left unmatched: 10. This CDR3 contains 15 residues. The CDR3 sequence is CASSTPAGGQSPLHF. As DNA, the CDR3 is TGTGCCAGTAGTACCCCTGCAGGGGGACAATCACCCCTCCACTTT.